This TCR beta chain was sequenced during a study of cytomegalovirus exposure and HLA in healthy donors. CDR3 length equals 13 residues. Germline V gene data show CDR1 as SGHDN and CDR2 as FVKESK. V shed 5 bases and J shed 2 bases, with 10 bases lying between them. PCR used 60 Vbeta primers and 13 Jbeta primers. Data came from immunoSEQ multiplex PCR; TCRdb stores just in-frame clones and leaves some out. The repertoire holds 150,000 to 200,000 clones, with over 70% as singletons. The source material was PBMCs. The receptor was isolated from a man in his thirties or forties in good health and CMV-seropositive. The chain uses TRBV14 and TRBJ2-7; no definite D call. In DNA form, the CDR3 reads TGTGCCAGCAGCGGCCATCCGACCTACGAGCAGTACTTC. This translates into CASSGHPTYEQYF.